This is a list of T cell receptor beta chains from one sample in a study of identical twins. Each CDR3 protein is one row after TCRdb ran MiXCR on the 5' RACE reads. The sample records roughly 720,000 distinct CDR3 sequences, 18% being singletons. This sample was shared with a second study, whose subject was T cells expressing NK-cell markers.

The sample was PBMCs. The source of these receptors is a woman younger than 35 in good health. CDR3s include the opening cysteine and the closing phenylalanine or tryptophan. A D gene is named only where the DNA matches it firmly. Not all rows give a size; the values are once, few, many and, for expanded clones, a class.

>TRBV16|NA|TRBJ1-5|NA
CASSQLRSQPQHF
TGTGCCAGCAGCCAACTGCGGTCTCAGCCCCAGCATTTT
>TRBV15|NA|TRBJ2-5|TRBD2
CATKRAGGIFETQYF
TGTGCCACCAAACGGGCGGGGGGGATTTTTGAGACCCAGTACTTC
>TRBV7-2|NA|TRBJ2-7|TRBD1
CASSFQHGQGWYEQYF
TGTGCCAGCAGCTTCCAGCACGGACAGGGTTGGTACGAGCAGTACTTC
>TRBV5-1|few|TRBJ1-1|TRBD1
CASSWMTGTTEAFF
TGCGCCAGCAGCTGGATGACAGGGACCACTGAAGCTTTCTTT
>TRBV6-5|few|TRBJ2-7|NA
CASSYSMSRSYEQYF
TGTGCCAGCAGTTACTCGATGTCCCGCTCCTACGAGCAGTACTTC
>TRBV11-2|few|TRBJ2-3|NA
CASSFATRRQYF
TGTGCCAGCAGCTTTGCGACTAGAAGGCAGTATTTT
>TRBV12-3/TRBV12-4|few|TRBJ2-1|NA
CASKLAWNEQFF
TGTGCCAGCAAGCTAGCGTGGAATGAGCAGTTCTTC
>TRBV12-3/TRBV12-4|few|TRBJ2-7|NA
CASSNRDKSSYEQYF
TGTGCCAGCAGCAACAGGGACAAAAGCTCCTACGAGCAGTACTTC
>TRBV20-1|NA|TRBJ1-1|NA
CSASTDLTEAFF
TGCAGTGCTTCGACAGATCTCACTGAAGCTTTCTTT
>TRBV10-3|NA|TRBJ2-1|NA
CAISEGARADNEQFF
TGTGCCATCAGTGAGGGGGCTAGGGCGGACAATGAGCAGTTCTTC
>TRBV9|few|TRBJ2-7|NA
CASSVMDSSYEQYF
TGTGCCAGCAGCGTAATGGACAGCTCCTACGAGCAGTACTTC
>TRBV20-1|few|TRBJ2-2|TRBD1
CSAAGQGFGELFF
TGCAGTGCTGCGGGACAGGGTTTCGGGGAGCTGTTTTTT
>TRBV11-3|few|TRBJ2-7|NA
CASTSGETYEQYF
TGTGCCAGCACCAGTGGGGAAACCTACGAGCAGTACTTC
>TRBV5-1|NA|TRBJ2-7|TRBD2
CASSSRSGGINEQYF
TGCGCCAGCAGCTCTAGGAGCGGGGGTATCAACGAGCAGTACTTC
>TRBV6-1|few|TRBJ2-2|NA
CASTPQGPRELFF
TGTGCCAGCACCCCCCAAGGTCCTAGGGAGCTGTTTTTT
>TRBV15|few|TRBJ2-3|TRBD2
CATSRVIAGEDTQYF
TGTGCCACCAGCAGAGTGATAGCGGGAGAAGATACGCAGTATTTT
>TRBV20-1|few|TRBJ2-2|TRBD2
CSARDPTSGRDCINTGELFF
TGCAGTGCTAGAGATCCGACTAGCGGGAGGGATTGTATAAACACCGGGGAGCTGTTTTTT
>TRBV20-1|NA|TRBJ2-3|NA
CSASDSISQGGTDTQYF
TGCAGTGCTAGTGACTCCATCTCGCAAGGGGGTACAGATACGCAGTATTTT
>TRBV5-6|few|TRBJ2-1|TRBD2
CASSLASGRNEQFF
TGTGCCAGCAGCTTGGCTAGCGGGAGGAATGAGCAGTTCTTC
>TRBV6-1|few|TRBJ2-7|NA
CASIGTGFWEQYF
TGTGCCAGCATTGGGACGGGGTTCTGGGAGCAGTACTTC
>TRBV5-1|NA|TRBJ1-4|NA
CASSLEDYFGEKLFF
TGCGCCAGCAGCTTGGAGGACTATTTTGGCGAAAAACTGTTTTTT
>TRBV20-1|few|TRBJ2-1|NA
CSASAGGEDEQFF
TGCAGTGCTTCCGCAGGGGGGGAGGATGAGCAGTTCTTC
>TRBV12-3/TRBV12-4|few|TRBJ1-2|NA
CASSMGIYGYTF
TGTGCCAGCAGCATGGGGATCTATGGCTACACCTTC
>TRBV20-1|many|TRBJ2-2|NA
CSARGGNTGELFF
TGCAGTGCTAGAGGCGGGAACACCGGGGAGCTGTTTTTT
>TRBV15|many|TRBJ1-5|NA
CATSRDRGIGQPQHF
TGTGCCACCAGCAGAGATCGGGGGATAGGTCAGCCCCAGCATTTT
>TRBV12-3/TRBV12-4|NA|TRBJ2-7|NA
CASTAGRTYEQYF
TGTGCCAGCACTGCCGGGAGAACCTACGAGCAGTACTTC
>TRBV12-3/TRBV12-4|NA|TRBJ1-2|NA
CASRQPYGYTF
TGTGCCAGCAGACAGCCTTATGGCTACACCTTC
>TRBV10-3|few|TRBJ2-1|TRBD2
CASSGRVENEQFF
TGTGCCAGTAGCGGGAGGGTTGAGAATGAGCAGTTCTTC